This T cell receptor (beta chain) was identified during a study of T cell responses to AZD1222 COVID-19 vaccine. The length of the CDR3 is 12 residues. Germline loops: CDR1 SGHAT, CDR2 FQDESV (reference sequence). The ends were cut back, 5 bases at V and 8 bases at J, with 12 bases in the middle. The table came from immunoSEQ multiplex PCR; TCRdb's copy has only in-frame clones and leaves some out. This repertoire shows 96,000 or so clones, about 88% found once; its top ten account for 1.6%. V gene TRBV11-1 combines with J gene TRBJ1-2; D is ambiguous. The sequence derives from an adult in good health. The sequencing used peripheral blood, collected on day 0 of AZD1222 vaccination. This CDR3 reads CASSGGLDGYTF. The CDR3 bases are TGTGCCAGCAGCGGAGGACTGGACGGCTACACCTTC. Variable domain in full (rest from reference TRBV11-1 and TRBJ1-2): EAEVAQSPRYKITEKSQAVAFWCDPISGHATLYWYRQILGQGPELLVQFQDESVVDDSQLPKDRFSAERLKGVDSTLKIQPAELGDSAMYLCASSGGLDGYTFGSGTRLTVV.